One sample yielded the 21 T cell receptor beta chains listed below, sequenced in a study of blood T cell repertoires in COVID-19. Some clones are missing from TCRdb's copy, which holds only in-frame ones; the method was immunoSEQ multiplex PCR. The sample contains 250,000 to 300,000 clones, roughly 80% of which appear only once. Sequencing was carried out using peripheral blood. All receptors come from a man between 60 and 75 years old who had recovered from COVID-19.

Only a few counts were recorded for this clone. This chain uses TRBV5-4 with TRBJ1-6, with D possibly matching TRBD1 (5 bases). The germline gives CDR1 SGHNT, CDR2 YYREEE (reference sequence). There are 15 residues in the CDR3. The ends were cut back, 0 bases at V and 8 bases at J, with 12 bases in the middle. This CDR3 reads CASSLAQWGDSPLHF. The CDR3 bases are TGTGCCAGCAGCTTGGCGCAGTGGGGGGATTCACCCCTCCACTTT.

The chain has TRBV7-6 and TRBJ2-1; 9 nucleotides line up with TRBD2. From germline, CDR1 is SGHVS and CDR2 FNYEAQ. The CDR3 has 16 residues. Trimming at V came to 6 bases and at J to 0 bases, leaving 6 bases not matched to a gene. The CDR3 bases are TGTGCCAGCAGTCCTAGCGGGACTAGCTCCTACAATGAGCAGTTCTTC. Protein product: CASSPSGTSSYNEQFF.

This chain joins TRBV6-6 and TRBJ2-1, with TRBD2 identical over 15 bases. The CDR3 sequence is 16 residues long. V was clipped by 5 bases and J by 9 bases; unmatched bases: 8. Germline values: CDR1 MNHNY, CDR2 SVGAGI (reference sequence). Written as DNA, the CDR3 is TGTGCCAGCAGTGTCGGACTAGCGGGGGGGCTGGTTGAGCAGTTCTTC. This sequence encodes CASSVGLAGGLVEQFF.

The chain uses TRBV6-5 and TRBJ2-3, with D tentatively TRBD1 (5 bases). V was clipped by 7 bases and J by 1 base, with 12 bases between them. CDR1 and CDR2 (germline): MNHEY, SVGAGI. This CDR3 has 14 residues. CDR3 nucleotide sequence: TGTGCCAGCAAAGGGGTGGGTCGCACAGATACGCAGTATTTT. Its translation is CASKGVGRTDTQYF.

The V call is TRBV28, the J call TRBJ2-1; TRBD1 matches 9 bases. The CDR3 runs to 15 residues. V was clipped by 5 bases and J by 7 bases; unmatched bases: 9. Per germline, CDR1 MDHEN and CDR2 SYDVKM. The CDR3 DNA reads TGTGCCAGCAGTCCACCCGGGACAGGGAGAAATGAGCAGTTCTTC. This sequence encodes CASSPPGTGRNEQFF.

The genes are TRBV9 and TRBJ1-3, with a possible D match to TRBD1 (5 bases). This CDR3 contains 17 residues. The germline gives CDR1 SGDLS, CDR2 YYNGEE. Deletions cut 0 bases from V and 2 bases from J, with 15 bases between. The CDR3 DNA reads as TGTGCCAGCAGCGTAGACCCAAGTCGGGGGGCTGGAAACACCATATATTTT. This codes for CASSVDPSRGAGNTIYF. Supplemented by reference TRBV9 and TRBJ1-3, the full variable domain reads DSGVTQTPKHLITATGQRVTLRCSPRSGDLSVYWYQQSLDQGLQFLIQYYNGEERAKGNILERFSAQQFPDLHSELNLSSLELGDSALYFCASSVDPSRGAGNTIYFGEGSWLTVV.

The chain joins TRBV28 to TRBJ2-7; 7 bases match TRBD1. CDR3 length: 16 amino acids. With 3 bases clipped from V and 1 base from J, the junction kept 9 bases outside the gene matches. Germline lookup yields CDR1 MDHEN and CDR2 SYDVKM. The CDR3 loop is CASSLAGTAASYEQYF. CDR3 bases: TGTGCCAGCAGTTTGGCCGGGACAGCTGCTTCCTACGAGCAGTACTTC.

J is TRBJ2-7 and V is TRBV3-1 (or the pseudogene TRBV3-2), with D possibly being TRBD1 (5 bases). The CDR3 contains 15 residues. V lost 0 bases, J lost 6 bases, and 15 bases lay in between. The V gene's germline CDR1 is LGHDT and CDR2 YNNKEL (reference sequence). CDR3 sequence (DNA): TGTGCCAGCAGCCAAGAGGGGCCTATATCGGGCGAGCAGTACTTC. Encoded protein: CASSQEGPISGEQYF.

The J gene is TRBJ2-7, the V gene TRBV28, with 8 bases that match TRBD1. The CDR3 extends over 14 amino acids. Trimming removed 1 base from V and 6 bases from J; junction bases left unmatched: 5. The germline V gene has CDR1 MDHEN and CDR2 SYDVKM. CDR3 coding DNA: TGTGCCAGCAGTTTATTAGGACAGGGCGGCGAGCAGTACTTC. Its translation: CASSLLGQGGEQYF.

This rearrangement joins TRBV6-4 to TRBJ2-7, with TRBD2 matching over 13 bases. Germline trimming cut 2 bases from V and 4 bases from J; bases unmatched to any gene: 8. Germline assignment: CDR1 MRHNA and CDR2 SNTAGT. The CDR3 sequence is 17 residues long. CDR3 nucleotide sequence: TGTGCCAGCAGTGACGGCGGACTAGCGGGAGAGGTTTACGAGCAGTACTTC. It codes for CASSDGGLAGEVYEQYF.

The V and J genes are TRBV24-1 and TRBJ2-2; 7 bases are shared with TRBD1. The V gene end was trimmed by 3 bases and the J gene end by 2 bases; junction bases not matched to a gene: 5. The CDR3 extends over 16 amino acids. CDR1 and CDR2 (germline): KGHDR, SFDVKD. CDR3 amino acids: CATSDIGQDNTGELFF. Written as DNA, the CDR3 is TGTGCCACCAGTGATATCGGACAGGATAACACCGGGGAGCTGTTTTTT.

The chain combines TRBV19 with TRBJ1-2, with 7 bases identical to TRBD1. After removal of 7 bases from V and 4 bases from J, the junction contained 9 bases not matched to a gene. Germline loops: CDR1 LNHDA, CDR2 SQIVND (reference sequence). This CDR3 has 14 residues. The DNA of the CDR3 is TGTGCCAGTACGGTCGGGACAGTTACCTATGGCTACACCTTC. It encodes CASTVGTVTYGYTF.

The J gene is TRBJ2-2, the V gene TRBV5-1, with TRBD1 identical over 11 bases. The length of the CDR3 is 17 residues. V was clipped by 0 bases and J by 3 bases; unmatched bases: 4. Germline CDR1 is SGHRS and CDR2 is YFSETQ. The chain's CDR3 is CASSLAPGQGDTGELFF. CDR3 nucleotide sequence: TGCGCCAGCAGCTTGGCCCCGGGACAGGGGGACACCGGGGAGCTGTTTTTT. The whole variable domain, remainder taken from reference TRBV5-1 and TRBJ2-2, is KAGVTQTPRYLIKTRGQQVTLSCSPISGHRSVSWYQQTPGQGLQFLFEYFSETQRNKGNFPGRFSGRQFSNSRSEMNVSTLELGDSALYLCASSLAPGQGDTGELFFGEGSRLTVL.

The rearrangement joins TRBV3-1 (or the pseudogene TRBV3-2) to TRBJ2-1, with unresolved D. With 0 bases removed from V and 3 bases from J, the gap between germline ends came to 6 bases. The CDR3 sequence is 14 residues long. Germline V gene lookup returns CDR1 LGHDT and CDR2 YNNKEL (reference sequence). CDR3 DNA sequence: TGTGCCAGCAGCCAAGATGCCAGCTACAATGAGCAGTTCTTC. Translation gives CASSQDASYNEQFF.

This clone was observed a handful of times. The V gene is TRBV7-3, the J gene TRBJ2-1; 7 positions agree with TRBD2. CDR1 and CDR2 from the germline V gene are SGHTA and FQGTGA. After removal of 4 bases from V and 4 bases from J, the junction contained 7 bases not matched to a gene. The length of the CDR3 is 15 residues. The CDR3 region has the DNA TGTGCCAGCAGCTACGGCGGGGGTTTATACAATGAGCAGTTCTTC. Amino acid sequence: CASSYGGGLYNEQFF.

The V gene is TRBV11-2, the J gene TRBJ2-2; D remains ambiguous. CDR1 SGHAT and CDR2 FQNNGV come from the germline V gene. The CDR3 spans 18 residues. Trimming took off 5 bases at V and 5 bases at J, with 24 bases between the two ends. CDR3 protein: CASSPRSRGRTRTGELFF. CDR3 DNA: TGTGCCAGCAGCCCCCGCTCTCGTGGGCGAACCAGGACCGGGGAGCTGTTTTTT.

This chain joins TRBV29-1 and TRBJ2-1, with 7 bases matching TRBD1. The CDR3 contains 14 residues. In germline, CDR1 is SQVTM, CDR2 ANQGSEA. V lost 2 bases, J lost 6 bases, and 7 bases stayed unmatched. Here the CDR3 DNA reads TGCAGCGTTGAATCACCGGGACAGCTCAATGAGCAGTTCTTC. Translated, it gives CSVESPGQLNEQFF.

This clone has more than one count but fewer than ten. The V call is TRBV10-3, the J call TRBJ1-1; TRBD1 matches at 8 bases. Germline CDR1 reads ENHRY; CDR2 reads SYGVKD. V gave up 7 bases and J gave up 4 bases; unmatched junction bases: 8. The CDR3 sequence is 14 residues long. In nucleotides, the CDR3 is TGTGCCATCACCCCGACAGGGGCGCCCACTGAAGCTTTCTTT. It is translated as CAITPTGAPTEAFF.

The chain uses TRBV7-7 and TRBJ2-5; D is undetermined. CDR1 and CDR2 from the germline V gene are SSHAT and FNYEAQ (reference sequence). The CDR3 has 14 amino acids. V was shortened by 1 base and J by 1 base, with 7 bases between the two germline ends. CDR3 residues: CASSLGGTQETQYF. The CDR3 bases are TGTGCCAGCAGCTTAGGCGGCACCCAAGAGACCCAGTACTTC.

The chain carries TRBV3-1 (or the pseudogene TRBV3-2) and TRBJ2-2; the D gene is possibly TRBD2 (6 bases). V lost 3 bases, J lost 5 bases, and 16 bases lay in between. The germline V gene encodes CDR1 LGHDT and CDR2 YNNKEL (reference sequence). This CDR3 comprises 16 residues. CDR3 amino acids: CASSHRVAARTGELFF. CDR3 coding DNA: TGTGCCAGCAGCCACCGGGTAGCGGCGAGGACCGGGGAGCTGTTTTTT.

This chain links TRBV25-1 with TRBJ2-7; D call uncertain. The V end was cut by 3 bases, the J end by 4 bases, with 10 bases between. Germline CDR1 is MGHDK and CDR2 is SYGVNS. The CDR3 sequence is 13 residues long. CDR3 amino acids: CASSEGRLYEQYF. The CDR3 bases are TGTGCCAGCAGTGAGGGTAGACTTTACGAGCAGTACTTC.